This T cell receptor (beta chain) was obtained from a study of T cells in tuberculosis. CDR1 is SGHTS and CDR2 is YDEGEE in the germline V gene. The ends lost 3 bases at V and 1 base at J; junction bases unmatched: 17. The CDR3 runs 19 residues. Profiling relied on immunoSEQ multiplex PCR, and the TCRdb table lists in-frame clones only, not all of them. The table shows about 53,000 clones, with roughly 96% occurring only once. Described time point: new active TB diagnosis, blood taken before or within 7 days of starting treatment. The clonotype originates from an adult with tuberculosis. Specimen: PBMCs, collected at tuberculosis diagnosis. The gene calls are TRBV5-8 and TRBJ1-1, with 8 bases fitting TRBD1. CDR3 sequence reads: CASSSFRGIGTGGNTEAFF. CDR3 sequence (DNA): TGTGCCAGCAGCTCGTTTCGCGGGATCGGGACAGGTGGGAACACTGAAGCTTTCTTT. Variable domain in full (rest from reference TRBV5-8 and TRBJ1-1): EAGVTQSPTHLIKTRGQQATLRCSPISGHTSVYWYQQALGLGLQFLLWYDEGEERNRGNFPPRFSGRQFPNYSSELNVNALELEDSALYLCASSSFRGIGTGGNTEAFFGQGTRLTVV.